Each of the 29 T cell receptor beta chains below was sequenced from the same sample in a study of CD4 T cells in relation to SARS-CoV-2 and coronaviruses listed by TCRdb under 2021. The library came from the immunoSEQ multiplex PCR assay. TCRdb retrieved this table from immuneACCESS and kept in-frame rearrangements only. Not all clones are present; in checked studies, unresolved V genes account for under half, and no reason is known for the remainder. Across this sample there are about 37,000 clones, with 88% seen only once. 9% to 9.5% of the sample comes from the top ten. The sequencing sample was made of memory CD4+ T cells from PBMCs. Sample cell subset or site, as interpreted from the label and publication: memory (non-naive) CD4+ T cells. Source of these receptors: an adult with COVID-19.

J is TRBJ1-6 and V is TRBV5-8; D is uncertain. This CDR3 has 16 amino acids. The germline V and J ends were trimmed by 0 bases and 3 bases, with 10 bases remaining between them. Per germline, CDR1 SGHTS and CDR2 YDEGEE. In nucleotides, the CDR3 is TGTGCCAGCAGCTTGGGACGGCAGATCTATAATTCACCCCTCCACTTT. It encodes CASSLGRQIYNSPLHF. The whole variable domain, filled in from reference TRBV5-8 and TRBJ1-6, reads EAGVTQSPTHLIKTRGQQATLRCSPISGHTSVYWYQQALGLGLQFLLWYDEGEERNRGNFPPRFSGRQFPNYSSELNVNALELEDSALYLCASSLGRQIYNSPLHFGNGTRLTVT.

This clone was counted a few times. The chain employs TRBV5-5 and TRBJ2-6; possibly TRBD1 for D (5 bases). Germline lookup yields CDR1 SGHKS and CDR2 YYEKEE (reference sequence). The CDR3 totals 15 residues. V was trimmed by 2 bases and J by 0 bases, leaving 6 bases between them. The CDR3 here is CASSLGVSGANVLTF. CDR3 sequence (DNA): TGTGCCAGCAGCTTAGGGGTCTCTGGGGCCAACGTCCTGACTTTC.

The chain links TRBV18 to TRBJ1-1, with D unclear. The V end was cut by 2 bases, the J end by 3 bases, with 10 bases between. The V gene's germline CDR1 is KGHSH and CDR2 LQKENI. The CDR3 consists of 14 residues. The CDR3: CASSPRSGYTEAFF. The CDR3 bases are TGTGCCAGCTCACCAAGAAGTGGGTACACTGAAGCTTTCTTT.

This chain connects TRBV6-4 to TRBJ1-2; D is ambiguous. The CDR3 covers 14 residues. CDR1 and CDR2 (germline): MRHNA, SNTAGT. V was pared by 1 base and J by 8 bases, with 14 bases between. The CDR3 DNA is TGTGCCAGCAGTGACTACACAGTAGGAGTAGGCTACACCTTC. Translation gives CASSDYTVGVGYTF.

The chain joins TRBV6-5 to TRBJ2-6; D gene unclear. The CDR3 has 14 residues. V lost 7 bases, J lost 0 bases, and 7 bases lay in between. CDR1 and CDR2 (germline): MNHEY, SVGAGI. The CDR3 DNA reads TGTGCCAGCAATGCCCGCTCTGGGGCCAACGTCCTGACTTTC. Translation gives CASNARSGANVLTF.

The V gene is TRBV19, the J gene TRBJ1-4, with no clear D. The CDR3 is 13 residues long. CDR1 LNHDA and CDR2 SQIVND come from the germline V gene (reference sequence). Trimming took 6 bases from V and 4 from J, leaving 9 bases between them. The CDR3 region has the DNA TGTGCCAGTAGCGGGCGGGATAATGAAAAACTGTTTTTT. Protein product: CASSGRDNEKLFF.

A few counts support this clone. The chain uses TRBV10-2 and TRBJ1-6; no clear D gene. Trimming removed 2 bases at V and 7 bases at J, with 12 bases between. In germline, CDR1 is WSHSY, CDR2 SAAADI. The CDR3 sequence is 15 residues long. CDR3 nucleotides: TGCGCCAGCAGTGAGATACGGACGGGCAATTCACCCCTCCACTTT. Amino acids: CASSEIRTGNSPLHF.

The chain joins TRBV18 to TRBJ1-5, with D unclear. The CDR3 has 13 amino acids. The germline V and J ends were trimmed by 3 bases and 4 bases, with 7 bases remaining between them. CDR1 KGHSH and CDR2 LQKENI come from the germline V gene. The CDR3 protein is CASSPTVNQPQHF. The CDR3 coding sequence is TGTGCCAGCTCACCCACAGTTAATCAGCCCCAGCATTTT. The variable domain in full, completed from reference TRBV18 and TRBJ1-5, reads NAGVMQNPRHLVRRRGQEARLRCSPMKGHSHVYWYRQLPEEGLKFMVYLQKENIIDESGMPKERFSAEFPKEGPSILRIQQVVRGDSAAYFCASSPTVNQPQHFGDGTRLSIL.

The chain uses TRBV7-2 and TRBJ1-6; the D is unclear. There are 14 residues in the CDR3. With 5 bases removed from V and 3 bases from J, the gap between germline ends came to 8 bases. Germline V lookup: CDR1 SGHTA, CDR2 FQGNSA. DNA for the CDR3: TGTGCCAGCAGCGTCCTAGGCTATAATTCACCCCTCCACTTT. Translation: CASSVLGYNSPLHF.

The rearrangement joins TRBV7-4 to TRBJ1-5; the D gene is possibly TRBD1 (5 bases). V was clipped by 5 bases and J by 6 bases, with 11 bases between them. This CDR3 has 13 residues. Germline CDR1 is SGHVT and CDR2 is SQSDAQ. CDR3 region: CASSPQGLQPQHF. CDR3 coding DNA: TGTGCCAGCAGCCCGCAGGGACTTCAGCCCCAGCATTTT. Combining the CDR3 with reference TRBV7-4 and TRBJ1-5 gives the whole variable domain GAGVSQSPRYKVAKRGRDVALRCDSISGHVTLYWYRQTLGQGSEVLTYSQSDAQRDKSGRPSGRFSAERPERSVSTLKIQRTEQGDSAVYLCASSPQGLQPQHFGDGTRLSIL.

The V gene is TRBV5-4, the J gene TRBJ2-7; 7 bases match TRBD1. This CDR3 comprises 16 residues. Germline V gives CDR1 SGHNT, CDR2 YYREEE (reference sequence). Germline trimming cut 0 bases from V and 6 bases from J; bases unmatched to any gene: 12. CDR3 loop: CASSLEGAPELAEQYF. The CDR3 nucleotides are TGTGCCAGCAGCTTGGAGGGGGCGCCCGAATTGGCCGAGCAGTACTTC.

This sequence joins TRBV19 and TRBJ2-7; TRBD1 matches 7 bases. Germline lookup yields CDR1 LNHDA and CDR2 SQIVND (reference sequence). V was clipped by 0 bases and J by 1 base; unmatched bases: 6. The CDR3 has 16 residues. This CDR3 reads CASSIDHIRGSYEQYF. As DNA, the CDR3 is TGTGCCAGTAGTATAGATCACATCAGGGGGTCCTACGAGCAGTACTTC.

The chain links TRBV5-6 to TRBJ2-3, with TRBD2 matching 11 bases. V lost 0 bases and J lost 1; bases outside the gene matches: 10. Per germline, CDR1 SGHDT and CDR2 YYEEEE. The CDR3 has 19 residues. Here the CDR3 DNA reads TGTGCCAGCAGCTTGGGTCGGCTAGCGGGGGGCCGAGGCACAGATACGCAGTATTTT. As protein: CASSLGRLAGGRGTDTQYF. Supplemented by reference TRBV5-6 and TRBJ2-3, the full variable domain reads DAGVTQSPTHLIKTRGQQVTLRCSPKSGHDTVSWYQQALGQGPQFIFQYYEEEERQRGNFPDRFSGHQFPNYSSELNVNALLLGDSALYLCASSLGRLAGGRGTDTQYFGPGTRLTVL.

This chain connects TRBV18 to TRBJ2-3, with TRBD2 identical over 9 bases. The V and J ends lost 6 bases and 3 bases, in that order; junction bases with no gene match: 10. CDR3 size: 16 residues. Germline V lookup: CDR1 KGHSH, CDR2 LQKENI. The CDR3 nucleotides read TGTGCCAGCTCGCTTAAGGCTAGCGGGGCGACAGATACGCAGTATTTT. Translated, it gives CASSLKASGATDTQYF.

This clone was counted a single time. The gene calls are TRBV6-5 and TRBJ2-7, with 11 bases aligning to TRBD2. The CDR3 spans 16 residues. The junction had 3 bases not matched to a gene; V was cut back by 2 bases and J by 0 bases. Germline V gives CDR1 MNHEY, CDR2 SVGAGI. The CDR3 loop reads CASSYRGLADSYEQYF. CDR3 sequence (DNA): TGTGCCAGCAGTTACCGGGGACTAGCGGACTCCTACGAGCAGTACTTC.

This chain uses TRBV10-3 with TRBJ2-5; D gene unclear. This CDR3 is 13 amino acids long. Deletions cut 3 bases from V and 2 bases from J, with 7 bases between. From germline, CDR1 is ENHRY and CDR2 SYGVKD. Here the CDR3 reads CAISDAGQETQYF. CDR3 bases: TGTGCCATCAGTGATGCCGGGCAAGAGACCCAGTACTTC.

The chain carries TRBV7-6 and TRBJ2-2, with 15 bases identical to TRBD2. With 3 bases clipped from V and 4 bases from J, the junction kept 3 bases outside the gene matches. The CDR3 has 17 residues. Germline CDR1 is SGHVS and CDR2 is FNYEAQ. CDR3 protein: CASSLWTSGGATGELFF. The CDR3 DNA is TGTGCCAGCAGCTTGTGGACTAGCGGGGGGGCCACCGGGGAGCTGTTTTTT.

The chain is built from TRBV10-3 and TRBJ2-5; 9 positions agree with TRBD2. CDR1 is ENHRY and CDR2 is SYGVKD in the germline V gene. Trimming took 10 bases from V and 0 from J; bases not matched to a gene: 3. The CDR3 contains 13 residues. The CDR3 spells CASGGANQETQYF. The CDR3 region has the DNA TGTGCCAGCGGGGGGGCGAACCAAGAGACCCAGTACTTC.

The rearrangement uses TRBV19 and TRBJ1-5, with TRBD1 matching over 8 bases. Germline V lookup: CDR1 LNHDA, CDR2 SQIVND (reference sequence). Losses at the gene ends were 6 bases for V and 4 bases for J; bases not matched to a gene: 8. This CDR3 is 15 amino acids long. CDR3 nucleotides: TGTGCCAGTAGCTCCGGACAGGGAAGGAATCAGCCCCAGCATTTT. Translating it yields CASSSGQGRNQPQHF.

V is TRBV11-2 and J is TRBJ1-5, with D tentatively TRBD1 (5 bases). V was shortened by 0 bases and J by 4 bases, with 10 bases between the two germline ends. This CDR3 is 15 amino acids long. Per germline, CDR1 SGHAT and CDR2 FQNNGV. CDR3 residues: CASSLDVAGNQPQHF. CDR3 sequence (DNA): TGTGCCAGCAGCTTAGATGTGGCAGGGAATCAGCCCCAGCATTTT.

The chain uses TRBV7-2 and TRBJ1-5, with a weak D call TRBD1 (6 bases). The germline CDR1 and CDR2 sequences are SGHTA and FQGNSA. With 1 base removed from V and 1 base from J, the gap between germline ends came to 11 bases. The CDR3 is 16 residues long. The CDR3: CASSLVRGGSNQPQHF. The DNA of the CDR3 is TGTGCCAGCAGCTTAGTCAGGGGAGGGAGCAATCAGCCCCAGCATTTT.

V is TRBV19 and J is TRBJ2-3, with D perhaps matching TRBD2 (6 bases). Trimming pared 6 bases from V and 5 bases from J, leaving 9 bases between. The V gene's germline CDR1 is LNHDA and CDR2 SQIVND (reference sequence). The CDR3 loop spans 12 amino acids. CDR3 residues: CASRLSGDTQYF. CDR3 nucleotides: TGTGCCAGTAGACTTAGCGGAGATACGCAGTATTTT.

CDR3 DNA sequence: TGTGCCAGTAGTGGGACAGGGGGTTACGAGCAGTACTTC. Its translation is CASSGTGGYEQYF. The rearrangement joins TRBV19 to TRBJ2-7; 11 bases line up with TRBD1. Germline V CDR1 and CDR2: LNHDA, SQIVND (reference sequence). Unmatched junction bases numbered 1, after V lost 5 bases and J lost 4 bases. The CDR3 is made up of 13 amino acids.

This chain joins TRBV7-9 and TRBJ1-2; D remains ambiguous. This CDR3 spans 13 amino acids. Trimming shortened V by 1 base and J by 8 bases, and 11 bases separated the two germline ends. Germline CDR1 reads SEHNR; CDR2 reads FQNEAQ (reference sequence). The CDR3 DNA is TGTGCCAGCAGCTTAGTCCGTTCGGACGGCTACACCTTC. Translation: CASSLVRSDGYTF.

The gene calls are TRBV28 and TRBJ2-3; the match to TRBD2 covers 7 bases. Unmatched junction bases numbered 4, after V lost 5 bases and J lost 2 bases. The CDR3 has 14 residues. Looked up from germline, CDR1 is MDHEN and CDR2 is SYDVKM. The CDR3 sequence: CASSGGELTDTQYF. Written as DNA, the CDR3 is TGTGCCAGCAGTGGGGGGGAACTCACAGATACGCAGTATTTT.

CDR3 residues: CASSAGLAAETQYF. The CDR3 DNA reads as TGTGCCAGCAGCGCGGGACTAGCTGCGGAGACCCAGTACTTC. The chain uses TRBV3-1 (or the pseudogene TRBV3-2) and TRBJ2-5; 9 bases are a match to TRBD2. The germline V gene encodes CDR1 LGHDT and CDR2 YNNKEL (reference sequence). The junction had 6 bases not matched to a gene; V was cut back by 5 bases and J by 5 bases. The CDR3 is made up of 14 amino acids.

The chain couples TRBV19 to TRBJ1-1, with D perhaps matching TRBD1 (5 bases). This CDR3 comprises 18 residues. Trimming pared 3 bases from V and 1 base from J, leaving 21 bases between. Germline CDR1 LNHDA, CDR2 SQIVND (reference sequence). The CDR3 DNA sequence: TGTGCCAGTAGTATGATCAGCGGGTTGGGGCGGGCGAACACTGAAGCTTTCTTT. Translated: CASSMISGLGRANTEAFF.

The rearrangement links TRBV3-1 (or the pseudogene TRBV3-2) to TRBJ2-2; 8 bases align to TRBD1. This CDR3 has 15 residues. Germline-derived CDR1 and CDR2 are LGHDT and YNNKEL (reference sequence). V shed 4 bases and J 4 bases; nucleotides not matched to a gene: 5. CDR3 residues: CASSPHRGSTGELFF. The CDR3 region has the DNA TGTGCCAGCAGCCCCCACAGGGGGAGCACCGGGGAGCTGTTTTTT.

The chain combines TRBV2 with TRBJ2-4, with unresolved D. V was cut by 7 bases and J by 5 bases, with 12 bases left in between. This CDR3 has 13 amino acids. Per the germline V gene, CDR1 is SNHLY and CDR2 is FYNNEI. The CDR3: CASNGVFENIQYF. CDR3 bases: TGTGCCAGCAATGGGGTCTTCGAAAACATTCAGTACTTC.